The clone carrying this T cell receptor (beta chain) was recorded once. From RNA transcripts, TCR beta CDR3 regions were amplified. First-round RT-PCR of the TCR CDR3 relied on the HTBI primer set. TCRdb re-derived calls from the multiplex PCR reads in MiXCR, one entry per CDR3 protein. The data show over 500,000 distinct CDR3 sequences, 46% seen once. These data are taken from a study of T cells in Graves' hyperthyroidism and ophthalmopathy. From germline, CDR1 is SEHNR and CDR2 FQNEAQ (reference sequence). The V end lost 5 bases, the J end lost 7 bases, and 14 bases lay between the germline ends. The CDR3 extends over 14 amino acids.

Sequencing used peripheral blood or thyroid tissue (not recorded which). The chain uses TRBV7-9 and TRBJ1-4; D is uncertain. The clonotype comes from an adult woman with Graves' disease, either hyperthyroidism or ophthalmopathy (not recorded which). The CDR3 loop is CASSLDTGGEKLFF. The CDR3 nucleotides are TGTGCCAGCAGCCTTGACACCGGCGGTGAAAAACTGTTTTTT.